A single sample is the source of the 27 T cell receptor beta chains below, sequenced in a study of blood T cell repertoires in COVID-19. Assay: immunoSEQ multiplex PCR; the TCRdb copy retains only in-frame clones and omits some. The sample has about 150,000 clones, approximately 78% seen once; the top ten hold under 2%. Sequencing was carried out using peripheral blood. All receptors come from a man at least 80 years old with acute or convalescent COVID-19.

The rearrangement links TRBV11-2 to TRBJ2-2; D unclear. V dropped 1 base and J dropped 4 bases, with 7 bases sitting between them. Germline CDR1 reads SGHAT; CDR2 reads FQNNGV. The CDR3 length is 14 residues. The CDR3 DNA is TGTGCCAGCAGCTTAGGGGCCGGCACCGGGGAGCTGTTTTTT. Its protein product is CASSLGAGTGELFF.

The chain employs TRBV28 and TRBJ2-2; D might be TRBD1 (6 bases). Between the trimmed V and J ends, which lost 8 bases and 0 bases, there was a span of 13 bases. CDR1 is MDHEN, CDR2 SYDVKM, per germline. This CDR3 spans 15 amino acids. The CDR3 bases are TGTGCCAGCTTGCGAGGGGGAACGAACACCGGGGAGCTGTTTTTT. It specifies CASLRGGTNTGELFF.

CDR3 nucleotide sequence: TGTGCCAGCAGCTTAGTTGCGGGGGGATCCACAGATACGCAGTATTTT. Protein sequence: CASSLVAGGSTDTQYF. The genes are TRBV7-2 and TRBJ2-3; 8 bases map to TRBD2. The CDR3 sequence is 16 residues long. J was trimmed by 2 bases and V by 1 base; bases with no gene match: 5. Germline values: CDR1 SGHTA, CDR2 FQGNSA.

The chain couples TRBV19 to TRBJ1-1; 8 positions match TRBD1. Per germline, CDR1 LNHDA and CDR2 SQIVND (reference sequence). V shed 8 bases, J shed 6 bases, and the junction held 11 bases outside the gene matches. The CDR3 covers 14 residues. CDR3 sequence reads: CASQPQGARAEAFF. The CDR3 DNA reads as TGTGCCAGTCAACCCCAGGGGGCTCGGGCTGAAGCTTTCTTT. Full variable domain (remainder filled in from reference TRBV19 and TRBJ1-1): DGGITQSPKYLFRKEGQNVTLSCEQNLNHDAMYWYRQDPGQGLRLIYYSQIVNDFQKGDIAEGYSVSREKKESFPLTVTSAQKNPTAFYLCASQPQGARAEAFFGQGTRLTVV.

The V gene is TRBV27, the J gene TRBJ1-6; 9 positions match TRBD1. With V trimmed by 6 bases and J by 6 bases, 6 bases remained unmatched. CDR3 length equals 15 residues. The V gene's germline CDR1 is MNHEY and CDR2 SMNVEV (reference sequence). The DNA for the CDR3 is TGTGCCAGCAGAAGCCCGACAGGGGGTAATTCACCCCTCCACTTT. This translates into CASRSPTGGNSPLHF.

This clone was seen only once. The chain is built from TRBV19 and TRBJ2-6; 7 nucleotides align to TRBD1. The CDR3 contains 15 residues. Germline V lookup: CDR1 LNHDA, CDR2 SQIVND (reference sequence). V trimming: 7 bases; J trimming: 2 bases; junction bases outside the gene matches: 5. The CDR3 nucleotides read TGTGCCAGTAAAGGGGGCGTCCCTGGGGCCAACGTCCTGACTTTC. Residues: CASKGGVPGANVLTF. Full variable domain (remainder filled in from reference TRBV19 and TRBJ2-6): DGGITQSPKYLFRKEGQNVTLSCEQNLNHDAMYWYRQDPGQGLRLIYYSQIVNDFQKGDIAEGYSVSREKKESFPLTVTSAQKNPTAFYLCASKGGVPGANVLTFGAGSRLTVL.

CDR3 loop: CASSEGSQETQYF. The CDR3 DNA follows: TGTGCCAGCAGCGAGGGCAGTCAAGAGACCCAGTACTTC. The chain employs TRBV7-3 and TRBJ2-5; D may be TRBD2 (5 bases). Germline loops: CDR1 SGHTA, CDR2 FQGTGA. This CDR3 has 13 amino acids. V was shortened by 5 bases and J by 2 bases, with 9 bases between the two germline ends.

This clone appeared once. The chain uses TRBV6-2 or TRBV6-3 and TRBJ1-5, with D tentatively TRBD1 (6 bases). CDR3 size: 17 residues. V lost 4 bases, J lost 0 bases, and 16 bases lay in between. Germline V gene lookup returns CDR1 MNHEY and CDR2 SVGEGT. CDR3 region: CASSFPLRGYSNQPQHF. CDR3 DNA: TGTGCCAGCAGTTTCCCTCTCAGGGGTTATAGCAATCAGCCCCAGCATTTT.

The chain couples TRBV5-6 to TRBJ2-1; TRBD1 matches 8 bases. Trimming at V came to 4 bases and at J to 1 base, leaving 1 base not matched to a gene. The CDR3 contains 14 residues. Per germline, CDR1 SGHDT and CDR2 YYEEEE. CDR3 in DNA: TGTGCCAGCAGCCGGACAGGGTCCTACAATGAGCAGTTCTTC. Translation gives CASSRTGSYNEQFF.

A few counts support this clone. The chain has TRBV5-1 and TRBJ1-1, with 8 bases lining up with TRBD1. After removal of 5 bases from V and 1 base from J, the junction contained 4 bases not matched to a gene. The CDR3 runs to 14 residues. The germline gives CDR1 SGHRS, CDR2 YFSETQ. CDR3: CASRLDRGNTEAFF. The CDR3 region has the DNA TGCGCCAGCAGATTAGACAGGGGGAACACTGAAGCTTTCTTT.

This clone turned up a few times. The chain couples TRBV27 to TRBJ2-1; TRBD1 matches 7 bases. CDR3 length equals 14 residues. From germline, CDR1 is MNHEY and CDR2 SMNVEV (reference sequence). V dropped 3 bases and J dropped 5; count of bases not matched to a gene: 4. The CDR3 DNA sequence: TGTGCCAGCAGTTTTGACAGGGTCAACAATGAGCAGTTCTTC. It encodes CASSFDRVNNEQFF.

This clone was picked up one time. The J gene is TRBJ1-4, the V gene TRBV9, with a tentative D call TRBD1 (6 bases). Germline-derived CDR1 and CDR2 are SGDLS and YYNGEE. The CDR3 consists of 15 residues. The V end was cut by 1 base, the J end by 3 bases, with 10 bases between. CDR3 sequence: CASSVLGAANEKLFF. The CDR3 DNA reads TGTGCCAGCAGCGTATTGGGGGCCGCTAATGAAAAACTGTTTTTT.

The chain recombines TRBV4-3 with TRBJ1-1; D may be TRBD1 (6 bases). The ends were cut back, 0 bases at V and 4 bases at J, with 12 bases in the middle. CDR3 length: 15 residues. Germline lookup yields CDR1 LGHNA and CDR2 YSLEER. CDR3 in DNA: TGCGCCAGCAGCCAAGATGGGGCGGGGGCCACTGAAGCTTTCTTT. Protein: CASSQDGAGATEAFF.

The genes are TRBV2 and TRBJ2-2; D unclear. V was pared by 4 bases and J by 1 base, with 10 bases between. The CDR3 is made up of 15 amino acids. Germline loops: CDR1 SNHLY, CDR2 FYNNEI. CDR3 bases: TGTGCCAGCAGTGGGCTTCCAGTGAACACCGGGGAGCTGTTTTTT. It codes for CASSGLPVNTGELFF.

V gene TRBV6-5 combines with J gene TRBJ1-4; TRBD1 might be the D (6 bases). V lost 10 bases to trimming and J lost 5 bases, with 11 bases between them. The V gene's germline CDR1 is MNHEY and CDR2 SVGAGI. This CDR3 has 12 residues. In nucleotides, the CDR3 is TGTGCCACCAAGGGGGAAAATGAAAAACTGTTTTTT. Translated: CATKGENEKLFF.

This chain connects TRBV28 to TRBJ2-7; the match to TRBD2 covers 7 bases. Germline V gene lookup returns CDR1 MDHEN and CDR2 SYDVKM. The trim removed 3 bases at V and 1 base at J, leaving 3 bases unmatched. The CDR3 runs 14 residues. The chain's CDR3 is CASSFGRGSYEQYV. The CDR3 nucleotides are TGTGCCAGCAGTTTCGGGCGGGGGTCCTACGAGCAGTACGTC.

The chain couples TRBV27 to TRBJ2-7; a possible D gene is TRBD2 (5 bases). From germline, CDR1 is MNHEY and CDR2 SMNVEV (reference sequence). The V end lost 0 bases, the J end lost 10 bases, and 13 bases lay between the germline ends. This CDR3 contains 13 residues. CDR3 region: CASSLSMRVEQYF. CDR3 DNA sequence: TGTGCCAGCAGTTTATCGATGAGGGTAGAACAGTACTTC.

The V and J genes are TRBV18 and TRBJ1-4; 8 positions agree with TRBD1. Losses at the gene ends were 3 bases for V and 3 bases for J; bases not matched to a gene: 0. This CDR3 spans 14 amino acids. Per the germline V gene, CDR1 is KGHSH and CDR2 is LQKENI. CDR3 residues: CASSPTGANEKLFF. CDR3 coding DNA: TGTGCCAGCTCACCGACAGGGGCTAATGAAAAACTGTTTTTT.

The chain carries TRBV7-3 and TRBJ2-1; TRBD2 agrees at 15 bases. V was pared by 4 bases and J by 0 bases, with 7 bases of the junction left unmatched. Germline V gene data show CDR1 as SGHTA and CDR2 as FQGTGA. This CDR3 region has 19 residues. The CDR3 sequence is CASSSPGTSGGHSYNEQFF. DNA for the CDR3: TGTGCCAGCAGCTCCCCCGGGACTAGCGGGGGGCACTCCTACAATGAGCAGTTCTTC.

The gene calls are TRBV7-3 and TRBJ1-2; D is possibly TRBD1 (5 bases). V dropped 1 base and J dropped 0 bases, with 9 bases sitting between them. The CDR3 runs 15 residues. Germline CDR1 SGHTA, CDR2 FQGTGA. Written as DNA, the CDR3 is TGTGCCAGCAGCTTAAGGGGGGACTCTAACTATGGCTACACCTTC. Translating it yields CASSLRGDSNYGYTF.

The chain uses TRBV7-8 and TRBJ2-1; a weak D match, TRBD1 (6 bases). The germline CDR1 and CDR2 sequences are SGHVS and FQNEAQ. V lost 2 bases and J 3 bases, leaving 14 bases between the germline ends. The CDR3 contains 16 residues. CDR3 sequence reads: CASSLRRDTYYNEQFF. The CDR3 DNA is TGTGCCAGCAGCTTACGTCGGGACACCTACTACAATGAGCAGTTCTTC.

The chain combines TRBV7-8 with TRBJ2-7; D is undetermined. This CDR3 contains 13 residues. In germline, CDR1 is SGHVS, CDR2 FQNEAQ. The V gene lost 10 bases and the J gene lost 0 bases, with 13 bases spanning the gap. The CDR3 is CATSWASSYEQYV. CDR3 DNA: TGTGCCACTTCCTGGGCAAGCTCCTACGAGCAGTACGTC.

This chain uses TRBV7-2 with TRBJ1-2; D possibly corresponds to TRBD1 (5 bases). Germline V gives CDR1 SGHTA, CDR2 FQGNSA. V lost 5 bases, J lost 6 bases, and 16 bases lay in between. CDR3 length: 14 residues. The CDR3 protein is CASSPREGSDGYTF. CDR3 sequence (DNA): TGTGCCAGCAGCCCGAGGGAGGGGTCGGATGGCTACACCTTC.

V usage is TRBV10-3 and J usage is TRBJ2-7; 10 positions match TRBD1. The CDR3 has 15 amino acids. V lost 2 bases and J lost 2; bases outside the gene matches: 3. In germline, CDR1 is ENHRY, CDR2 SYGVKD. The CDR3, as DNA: TGTGCCATCAGTGAGGGGACAGGGGCGGCCTACGAGCAGTACTTC. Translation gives CAISEGTGAAYEQYF.

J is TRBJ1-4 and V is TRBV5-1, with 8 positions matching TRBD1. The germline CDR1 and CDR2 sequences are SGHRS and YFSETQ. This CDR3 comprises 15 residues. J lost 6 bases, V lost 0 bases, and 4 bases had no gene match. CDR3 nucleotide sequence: TGCGCCAGCAGCTTGGGCACAGGGGGTTATGAAAAACTGTTTTTT. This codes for CASSLGTGGYEKLFF.

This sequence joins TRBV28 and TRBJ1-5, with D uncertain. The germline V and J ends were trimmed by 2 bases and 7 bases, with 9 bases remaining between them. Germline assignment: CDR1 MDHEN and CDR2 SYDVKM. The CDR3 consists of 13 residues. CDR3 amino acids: CASSLGNNQPQHF. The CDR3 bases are TGTGCCAGCAGTTTAGGCAACAACCAGCCCCAGCATTTT.

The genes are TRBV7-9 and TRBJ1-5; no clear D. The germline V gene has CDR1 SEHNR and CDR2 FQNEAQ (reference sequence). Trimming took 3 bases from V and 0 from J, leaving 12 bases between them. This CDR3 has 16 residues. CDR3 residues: CASSFRPGYSNQPQHF. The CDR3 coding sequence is TGTGCCAGCAGCTTCCGTCCCGGTTATAGCAATCAGCCCCAGCATTTT.